These 18 T cell receptor beta chains originate from one sample sequenced in a study of PD-1 blockade in classical Hodgkin lymphoma. Sequencing was performed with immunoSEQ multiplex PCR; in TCRdb, only in-frame clones are kept and a portion is missing. The sample carries about 4,900 clones, less than 70% recorded once. Time point described: cycle 4 day 1 (C4D1), after about 6 weeks of nivolumab. Every patient was affected by relapse after autologous stem cell transplantation, while exposure to brentuximab vedotin was not uniform. From thawed PBMCs, magnetic negative selection was used to isolate the CD8+ T cells. This sample comprised CD8+ T cells from blood, obtained before the fourth cycle of nivolumab. The origin of the receptors is a human donor with classical Hodgkin lymphoma.

The table lists this clone with a few counts. The V gene is TRBV7-9, the J gene TRBJ2-7; 8 bases fit TRBD2. The CDR3 totals 13 residues. With 6 bases clipped from V and 4 bases from J, the junction kept 5 bases outside the gene matches. CDR1 and CDR2 from the germline V gene are SEHNR and FQNEAQ (reference sequence). The CDR3 is CASSSGVAYEQYF. CDR3 DNA sequence: TGTGCCAGCAGTAGCGGGGTAGCTTACGAGCAGTACTTC.

The chain joins TRBV11-1 to TRBJ2-5; 7 bases map to TRBD2. CDR3 size: 15 residues. Germline CDR1 reads SGHAT; CDR2 reads FQDESV (reference sequence). V lost 7 bases to trimming and J lost 3 bases; unmatched junction nucleotides: 11. In DNA form, the CDR3 reads TGTGCCAGCACCCCCGGGACCGCGGGGGAAGAGACCCAGTACTTC. Translation: CASTPGTAGEETQYF.

Remarks on this clone: The same CDR3 can be traced to other DNA sequences in this sample. The chain carries TRBV27 and TRBJ2-1; no clear D gene. Trimming removed 8 bases from V and 0 bases from J, with 11 bases in between. Germline V gene data show CDR1 as MNHEY and CDR2 as SMNVEV (reference sequence). The CDR3 is made up of 14 amino acids. The CDR3 nucleotides read TGTGCCAGCTCCCCCGGCTCCTCCTACAATGAGCAGTTCTTC. Translating gives CASSPGSSYNEQFF.

This chain uses TRBV9 with TRBJ2-5; 10 positions match TRBD2. TRBJ2-7 matches the DNA end more closely, so the J call is doubtful. The germline gives CDR1 SGDLS, CDR2 YYNGEE. This CDR3 spans 15 amino acids. As DNA, the CDR3 is TGTGCCAGCAGCGCTAGCGGGAGCGAATCCTACGAGCAGTACTTC. Translation gives CASSASGSESYEQYF.

This chain links TRBV4-2 with TRBJ2-7; weak D call: TRBD1 (5 bases). The germline V and J ends were trimmed by 0 bases and 3 bases, with 18 bases remaining between them. The germline V gene encodes CDR1 LGHNA and CDR2 YNFKEQ. The CDR3 sequence is 17 residues long. Written as DNA, the CDR3 is TGTGCCAGCAGCCAAGATGTTCCAGGGTTGAATGGCTACGAGCAGTACTTC. This gives the protein CASSQDVPGLNGYEQYF.

The chain has TRBV2 and TRBJ2-3, with 8 bases fitting TRBD1. Per the germline V gene, CDR1 is SNHLY and CDR2 is FYNNEI. Germline trimming cut 3 bases from V and 5 bases from J; bases unmatched to any gene: 19. The CDR3 runs 19 residues. The CDR3 loop is CASSDPRAGGPPVRDTQYF. CDR3 nucleotide sequence: TGTGCCAGCAGTGACCCAAGGGCAGGGGGCCCCCCGGTTCGAGATACGCAGTATTTT.

V gene TRBV6-4 combines with J gene TRBJ2-1; TRBD2 matches at 7 bases. This CDR3 has 15 amino acids. Per germline, CDR1 MRHNA and CDR2 SNTAGT. Trimming removed 8 bases from V and 4 bases from J; junction bases left unmatched: 11. Here the CDR3 reads CASSKREDEYNEQFF. DNA of the CDR3: TGTGCCAGCTCTAAGCGGGAAGATGAATACAATGAGCAGTTCTTC.

In this sample, this clone turned up a few times. The chain links TRBV5-8 to TRBJ2-7, with a tentative D call TRBD1 (6 bases). The CDR3 is made up of 14 amino acids. V dropped 2 bases and J dropped 6 bases, with 15 bases sitting between them. Germline V lookup: CDR1 SGHTS, CDR2 YDEGEE. The CDR3 sequence: CASSLRGTKFEQYF. CDR3 nucleotide sequence: TGTGCCAGCAGCTTAAGGGGGACGAAATTCGAGCAGTACTTC.

The chain joins TRBV15 to TRBJ2-1; no clear D. Germline V gene data show CDR1 as LNHNV and CDR2 as YYDKDF (reference sequence). V shed 0 bases and J shed 0 bases, with 12 bases lying between them. This CDR3 contains 17 residues. In nucleotides, the CDR3 is TGTGCCACCAGCAGAGATCGTTTGGGTAGCTCCTACAATGAGCAGTTCTTC. This codes for CATSRDRLGSSYNEQFF.

The chain has TRBV7-6 and TRBJ1-2, with a possible D match to TRBD1 (6 bases). Trimming took 0 bases from V and 4 from J, leaving 6 bases between them. The CDR3 length is 13 residues. Germline CDR1 is SGHVS and CDR2 is FNYEAQ. This CDR3 reads CASSLADSYGYTF. The CDR3, as DNA: TGTGCCAGCAGCTTAGCGGACAGCTATGGCTACACCTTC.

The V call is TRBV11-2, the J call TRBJ2-7; D not resolved. V gave up 0 bases and J gave up 3 bases, with 15 bases separating them. CDR3 length: 16 amino acids. The V gene's germline CDR1 is SGHAT and CDR2 FQNNGV. This chain's CDR3 is CASSLDFSPIYYEQYF. The CDR3 DNA reads as TGTGCCAGCAGCTTAGATTTCTCACCTATCTACTACGAGCAGTACTTC.

This clone is labeled large. The chain uses TRBV27 and TRBJ2-2, with 14 bases lining up with TRBD2. J gave up 6 bases and V 2 bases, and 2 bases lay outside the gene matches. The CDR3 has 16 residues. Germline V gene lookup returns CDR1 MNHEY and CDR2 SMNVEV (reference sequence). CDR3 in amino acids: CASSLPGLAGAGELFF. CDR3 sequence (DNA): TGTGCCAGCAGTTTACCGGGACTAGCGGGGGCCGGGGAGCTGTTTTTT.

The chain combines TRBV29-1 with TRBJ1-1; D remains unclear. The CDR3 runs 12 residues. CDR1 SQVTM and CDR2 ANQGSEA come from the germline V gene. The germline V and J ends were trimmed by 0 bases and 8 bases, with 10 bases remaining between them. This CDR3 is CSVEDVWQEAFF. CDR3 DNA sequence: TGCAGCGTTGAAGATGTGTGGCAGGAAGCTTTCTTT.

The gene calls are TRBV10-3 and TRBJ2-7, with a possible D match to TRBD1 (6 bases). V dropped 6 bases and J dropped 1 base, with 13 bases sitting between them. The CDR3 runs 14 residues. Germline lookup yields CDR1 ENHRY and CDR2 SYGVKD. For the CDR3, the DNA is TGTGCCATCAGGGATCCACAGGGATCCTACGAGCAGTACTTC. Encoded protein: CAIRDPQGSYEQYF.

For the CDR3, the DNA is TGTGCCAGCAGTTCCGCTAATCTGGTGGGTAGCACAGATACGCAGTATTTT. Protein product: CASSSANLVGSTDTQYF. This chain connects TRBV27 to TRBJ2-3; D is uncertain. Germline V gene data show CDR1 as MNHEY and CDR2 as SMNVEV (reference sequence). V lost 4 bases, J lost 0 bases, and 17 bases lay in between. The CDR3 loop spans 17 amino acids.

The chain uses TRBV27 and TRBJ2-7; TRBD2 is a possible D gene (6 bases). V was clipped by 0 bases and J by 4 bases, with 16 bases between them. Germline assignment: CDR1 MNHEY and CDR2 SMNVEV (reference sequence). CDR3 length equals 16 residues. CDR3 DNA: TGTGCCAGCAGTTTATCGCCTAGCGCTATAGGGTACGAGCAGTACTTC. Residues: CASSLSPSAIGYEQYF.

This clone was recorded a few times. This chain links TRBV7-9 with TRBJ1-1; D not resolved. V was clipped by 5 bases and J by 4 bases, with 5 bases between them. Germline lookup yields CDR1 SEHNR and CDR2 FQNEAQ (reference sequence). This CDR3 is 11 amino acids long. The CDR3 here is CASSAATEAFF. CDR3 sequence (DNA): TGTGCCAGCAGCGCAGCCACTGAAGCTTTCTTT.

The J gene is TRBJ1-1, the V gene TRBV6-1; tentative D call: TRBD1 (6 bases). Germline V gene sequence: CDR1 MNHNS, CDR2 SASEGT. V dropped 7 bases and J dropped 10 bases, with 13 bases sitting between them. The CDR3 runs 11 residues. In nucleotides, the CDR3 is TGTGCCAGCATCCAAACAGGGACAGCTTTCTTT. Encoded protein: CASIQTGTAFF.